The entry below gives a single TCR beta chain sequence along with its context. The target antigen is unknown. The data belong to a study of persistence of HIV-infected CD4 T cells. Overall study context: CD4+ T cells responding to CMV or HIV-1 Gag were isolated. Findings and caveats of the study: CMV- and Gag-responding cells had lower TCRbeta richness than CD3/CD28-responding cells. Proviral oligoclonality tracked with TCR oligoclonality within the same sorted cells.

The CDR3 sequence is 14 residues long. Trimming stripped 5 bases from V and 3 bases from J, with 11 bases between. Germline V CDR1 and CDR2: SGHRS, YFSETQ. Lysates of CMV-infected fibroblasts at approximately 9.6 ug/mL stimulated these cells. Sorted nonresponding memory CD4+ T cells were CD40L-negative, CD69-negative, CD45RO-high. Adults with HIV-1 started suppressive ART while chronically infected. This was the immunoSEQ version 4 assay in survey mode. Sequencing used immunoSEQ multiplex PCR; TCRdb keeps in-frame clones, though not all of them. This sample has roughly 34,000 clones, with about 81% found just once.

The sample was CD4+ T cells sorted from PBMCs after roughly 19-hour stimulation, taken from a patient who received antiretroviral therapy. The clonotype comes from an adult woman with HIV who was CMV-seropositive. V gene TRBV5-1 combines with J gene TRBJ2-2; D is possibly TRBD2 (6 bases). Here the CDR3 DNA reads TGCGCCAGCAGGGTCTGGGGGGACACCGGGGAGCTGTTTTTT. The encoded protein is CASRVWGDTGELFF.